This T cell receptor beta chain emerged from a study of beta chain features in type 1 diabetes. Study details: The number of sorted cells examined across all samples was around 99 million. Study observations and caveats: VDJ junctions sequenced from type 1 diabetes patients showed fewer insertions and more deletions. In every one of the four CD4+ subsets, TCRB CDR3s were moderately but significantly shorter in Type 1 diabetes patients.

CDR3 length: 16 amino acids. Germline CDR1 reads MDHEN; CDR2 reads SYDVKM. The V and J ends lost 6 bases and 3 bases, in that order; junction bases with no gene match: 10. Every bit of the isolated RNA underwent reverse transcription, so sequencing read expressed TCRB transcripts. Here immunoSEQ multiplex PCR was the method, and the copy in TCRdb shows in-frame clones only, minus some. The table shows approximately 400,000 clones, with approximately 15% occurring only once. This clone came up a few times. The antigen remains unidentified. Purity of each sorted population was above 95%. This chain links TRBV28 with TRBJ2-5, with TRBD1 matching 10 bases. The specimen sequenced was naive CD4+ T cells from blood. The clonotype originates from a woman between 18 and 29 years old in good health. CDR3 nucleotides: TGTGCCAGCAGATCCTACGGGGACAGGGGAGAAGAGACCCAGTACTTC. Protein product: CASRSYGDRGEETQYF.